Following are 32 T cell receptor beta chains from one sample sequenced in a study of OX40 agonist ivuxolimab in advanced cancers. The library relied on the immunoSEQ multiplex PCR assay. TCRdb retrieved this table from immuneACCESS and kept in-frame rearrangements only. Not all clones are present; in checked studies, unresolved V genes account for under half, and no reason is known for the remainder. The sample data list tens of thousands of clones, and approximately 84% of these were observed just once. The biggest ten clones account for just under 7% of the sample. This specimen was CD4+ or CD8+ T cells sorted from blood, taken in a trial of the OX40 agonist ivuxolimab. These receptors all come from an adult with an advanced solid tumor such as melanoma, head and neck, liver or kidney cancer.

The rearrangement joins TRBV7-2 to TRBJ2-3; D gene uncertain. V was cut by 2 bases and J by 3 bases, with 9 bases left in between. This CDR3 has 14 residues. Germline V gene lookup returns CDR1 SGHTA and CDR2 FQGNSA. The CDR3 sequence: CASSLWSGTDTQYF. The CDR3 DNA follows: TGTGCCAGCAGCTTATGGAGTGGTACAGATACGCAGTATTTT.

CDR3 coding DNA: TGCGCCAGCAGTAGGGTCGGCTATGGCTACACCTTC. Protein sequence: CASSRVGYGYTF. The chain employs TRBV5-1 and TRBJ1-2; D call uncertain. V lost 5 bases to trimming and J lost 4 bases, with 9 bases between them. The CDR3 runs to 12 residues. CDR1 is SGHRS, CDR2 YFSETQ, per germline.

The chain recombines TRBV7-6 with TRBJ2-5; either TRBD1 or TRBD2 may fit D (5 bases each). Trimming removed 6 bases from V and 1 base from J, with 21 bases in between. Germline V CDR1 and CDR2: SGHVS, FNYEAQ. The CDR3 consists of 17 residues. CDR3 nucleotide sequence: TGTGCCAGCAGGGAAAGTTTCTCGTCGGGGCCCCAAGAGACCCAGTACTTC. Translation gives CASRESFSSGPQETQYF.

This chain links TRBV18 with TRBJ2-1; 12 nucleotides agree with TRBD1. The CDR3 spans 13 residues. The germline V gene has CDR1 KGHSH and CDR2 LQKENI. The V gene end was trimmed by 5 bases and the J gene end by 12 bases; junction bases not matched to a gene: 5. The CDR3 here is CASSSGTGGAQFF. CDR3 coding DNA: TGTGCCAGCTCATCCGGGACAGGGGGCGCGCAGTTCTTC.

The V and J genes are TRBV15 and TRBJ2-7; D is possibly TRBD1 (5 bases). The CDR3 has 14 amino acids. The V gene's germline CDR1 is LNHNV and CDR2 YYDKDF (reference sequence). V lost 1 base to trimming and J lost 3 bases, with 10 bases between them. Here the CDR3 reads CATSRVRQSYEQYF. The CDR3 DNA sequence: TGTGCCACCAGCAGAGTGCGACAGAGCTACGAGCAGTACTTC.

CDR3 sequence reads: CASSPLAGRAYETQYF. Written as DNA, the CDR3 is TGTGCCAGCAGTCCACTAGCGGGGAGGGCCTATGAGACCCAGTACTTC. The rearrangement joins TRBV27 to TRBJ2-5; TRBD2 matches 10 bases. Germline V gives CDR1 MNHEY, CDR2 SMNVEV (reference sequence). V shed 5 bases, J shed 5 bases, and the junction held 11 bases outside the gene matches. The CDR3 spans 16 residues.

The count of this clone is one. V usage is TRBV9 and J usage is TRBJ2-1, with D maybe TRBD2 (6 bases). Germline assignment: CDR1 SGDLS and CDR2 YYNGEE. Trimming took off 5 bases at V and 7 bases at J, with 16 bases between the two ends. CDR3 length: 14 residues. CDR3 nucleotide sequence: TGTGCCAGCAGTCCATATGGGGGGAGAAATGAGCAGTTCTTC. This encodes CASSPYGGRNEQFF.

About this clone itself: Relative to the germline gene, one junction end is altered; a read error may explain this. The chain has TRBV5-4 and TRBJ2-7, with D possibly being TRBD1 or TRBD2 (5 bases each). Germline V gene lookup returns CDR1 SGHNT and CDR2 YYREEE (reference sequence). CDR3 size: 15 residues. The CDR3 sequence: CASSQDRGLSYEQYF. CDR3 sequence (DNA): TGCGCCAGCAGCCAAGATCGGGGCCTTTCCTACGAGCAGTACTTC.

The CDR3 nucleotides read TGCGCCAGCAGCTCGGGACAGAAGAACACTGAAGCTTTCTTT. It codes for CASSSGQKNTEAFF. The rearrangement links TRBV5-1 to TRBJ1-1; TRBD1 matches 7 bases. CDR1 and CDR2 from the germline V gene are SGHRS and YFSETQ. Trimming cost V 3 bases and J 1 base; bases outside gene matches: 3. This CDR3 is built from 14 residues.

The chain joins TRBV4-2 to TRBJ2-7, with 14 bases that match TRBD2. CDR1 is LGHNA, CDR2 YNFKEQ, per germline. With V trimmed by 3 bases and J by 4 bases, 5 bases remained unmatched. CDR3 length: 16 residues. In DNA form, the CDR3 reads TGTGCCAGCAGCCACCAGGGACTAGCGGGGGTATACGAGCAGTACTTC. Translation: CASSHQGLAGVYEQYF.

This chain links TRBV11-1 with TRBJ2-6; D is unclear. Germline CDR1 and CDR2: SGHAT and FQDESV (reference sequence). V was clipped by 6 bases and J by 3 bases, with 9 bases between them. The length of the CDR3 is 14 residues. CDR3 region: CASSQLSGANVLTF. CDR3 coding DNA: TGTGCCAGCAGTCAGCTTAGTGGGGCCAACGTCCTGACTTTC.

The chain joins TRBV18 to TRBJ2-1; D remains unclear. CDR1 and CDR2 (germline): KGHSH, LQKENI. CDR3 size: 15 residues. V was shortened by 4 bases and J by 8 bases, with 18 bases between the two germline ends. The CDR3: CASSRAGPSLDEQFF. The CDR3 DNA sequence: TGTGCCAGCTCACGGGCTGGACCTTCACTGGATGAGCAGTTCTTC.

This clone was found once. The J gene is TRBJ1-5, the V gene TRBV5-1; TRBD1 is a possible D gene (6 bases). From germline, CDR1 is SGHRS and CDR2 YFSETQ. The CDR3 loop spans 14 amino acids. V was pared by 0 bases and J by 4 bases, with 8 bases between. CDR3 region: CASSLGGGNQPQHF. Written as DNA, the CDR3 is TGCGCCAGCAGCTTGGGAGGGGGAAATCAGCCCCAGCATTTT.

In DNA, the CDR3 is TGTGCCAGCAGTTTAGACACTGAAGCTTTCTTT. Residues: CASSLDTEAFF. The V gene is TRBV28, the J gene TRBJ1-1; D is unclear. The germline gives CDR1 MDHEN, CDR2 SYDVKM. The V end lost 2 bases, the J end lost 3 bases, and 1 base lay between the germline ends. The CDR3 sequence is 11 residues long.

V is TRBV5-1 and J is TRBJ2-5; 9 nucleotides match TRBD1. Per the germline V gene, CDR1 is SGHRS and CDR2 is YFSETQ. V trimming: 5 bases; J trimming: 5 bases; junction bases outside the gene matches: 7. The CDR3 extends over 14 amino acids. CDR3 amino acids: CASRTGGFEETQYF. CDR3 sequence (DNA): TGCGCCAGCAGGACAGGGGGATTCGAGGAGACCCAGTACTTC.

This clone came up a few times. The chain carries TRBV5-4 and TRBJ1-5; D is possibly TRBD1 (6 bases). Germline V gene lookup returns CDR1 SGHNT and CDR2 YYREEE (reference sequence). V lost 2 bases to trimming and J lost 4 bases, with 10 bases between them. The CDR3 contains 14 residues. CDR3 in amino acids: CASSFRGENQPQHF. The CDR3 nucleotides read TGTGCCAGCAGCTTCAGGGGTGAGAATCAGCCCCAGCATTTT.

This clone has only one observation. The rearrangement joins TRBV2 to TRBJ1-1; 7 nucleotides match TRBD1. The CDR3 runs 15 residues. CDR1 and CDR2 (germline): SNHLY, FYNNEI. The V segment lost 5 bases and the J segment 5 bases; nucleotides outside the gene matches: 11. The CDR3 DNA sequence: TGTGCCAGCAGTCTTCAACAGGGGCGCACGACTGAAGCTTTCTTT. It translates to CASSLQQGRTTEAFF.

CDR3 nucleotide sequence: TGTGCCAGCAGCTCGGGGGGCACTCGGAATTCACCCCTCCACTTT. Encoded protein: CASSSGGTRNSPLHF. The V and J genes are TRBV7-9 and TRBJ1-6; maybe TRBD1 (6 bases). V lost 4 bases to trimming and J lost 7 bases, with 14 bases between them. CDR1 is SEHNR and CDR2 is FQNEAQ in the germline V gene (reference sequence). The CDR3 length is 15 residues.

This clone was observed a handful of times. This sequence joins TRBV4-1 and TRBJ1-2; TRBD1 matches 7 bases. Germline loops: CDR1 MGHRA, CDR2 YSYEKL. The CDR3 runs 16 residues. V gave up 1 base and J gave up 4 bases; unmatched junction bases: 9. Here the CDR3 reads CASSQGDDRDGYGYTF. The CDR3 coding sequence is TGCGCCAGCAGCCAAGGGGATGACAGGGATGGCTATGGCTACACCTTC.

The chain recombines TRBV19 with TRBJ1-1; maybe TRBD1 (6 bases). Trimming stripped 3 bases from V and 0 bases from J, with 17 bases between. Germline values: CDR1 LNHDA, CDR2 SQIVND (reference sequence). The CDR3 sequence is 17 residues long. The CDR3 protein is CASSIKRRQGLNTEAFF. The CDR3 bases are TGTGCCAGTAGTATTAAGAGGCGGCAGGGGTTGAACACTGAAGCTTTCTTT. Full variable domain (missing parts from reference TRBV19 and TRBJ1-1): DGGITQSPKYLFRKEGQNVTLSCEQNLNHDAMYWYRQDPGQGLRLIYYSQIVNDFQKGDIAEGYSVSREKKESFPLTVTSAQKNPTAFYLCASSIKRRQGLNTEAFFGQGTRLTVV.

The J gene is TRBJ2-3, the V gene TRBV11-2; 14 bases line up with TRBD2. CDR3 length: 16 amino acids. Germline lookup yields CDR1 SGHAT and CDR2 FQNNGV. With 5 bases clipped from V and 4 bases from J, the junction kept 5 bases outside the gene matches. CDR3 residues: CASSPRGLAGADTQYF. As DNA, the CDR3 is TGTGCCAGCAGCCCGCGGGGACTAGCGGGAGCAGATACGCAGTATTTT.

The CDR3 loop is CASSPPGFKTQYF. In DNA form, the CDR3 reads TGTGCCAGCAGCCCTCCGGGATTCAAGACGCAGTATTTT. This rearrangement joins TRBV5-4 to TRBJ2-3; possibly TRBD2 for D (5 bases). This CDR3 contains 13 residues. The V gene's germline CDR1 is SGHNT and CDR2 YYREEE (reference sequence). Trimming removed 4 bases from V and 9 bases from J, with 15 bases in between.

The chain links TRBV5-1 to TRBJ2-5, with a tentative D call TRBD1 (6 bases). The germline CDR1 and CDR2 sequences are SGHRS and YFSETQ. The CDR3 is 15 residues long. Trimming took 0 bases from V and 1 from J, leaving 10 bases between them. The CDR3 region is CASSLAGTIQETQYF. CDR3 coding DNA: TGCGCCAGCAGCTTGGCGGGGACAATCCAAGAGACCCAGTACTTC.

V usage is TRBV25-1 and J usage is TRBJ1-1; TRBD1 agrees at 9 bases. V shed 6 bases, J shed 5 bases, and the junction held 10 bases outside the gene matches. Per the germline V gene, CDR1 is MGHDK and CDR2 is SYGVNS. This CDR3 region has 15 residues. CDR3 residues: CASSYPGQGWTEAFF. The DNA of the CDR3 is TGTGCCAGCAGCTATCCGGGACAGGGATGGACTGAAGCTTTCTTT.

V gene TRBV15 combines with J gene TRBJ2-3; the match to TRBD2 covers 13 bases. There are 16 residues in the CDR3. CDR1 and CDR2 from the germline V gene are LNHNV and YYDKDF (reference sequence). V gave up 0 bases and J gave up 9 bases; unmatched junction bases: 6. The CDR3 region has the DNA TGTGCCACCAGCAGAGATAGAGGGACTAGCGGGATAACGCAGTATTTT. It encodes CATSRDRGTSGITQYF.

This clone was counted only a few times. The chain recombines TRBV5-6 with TRBJ2-7; 7 positions match TRBD1. Germline CDR1 reads SGHDT; CDR2 reads YYEEEE. The junction had 5 bases not matched to a gene; V was cut back by 4 bases and J by 1 base. This CDR3 has 14 residues. The CDR3 bases are TGTGCCAGCAGCCTAGAGGGACAGTCCTACGAGCAGTACTTC. Protein: CASSLEGQSYEQYF.

The J gene is TRBJ2-3, the V gene TRBV4-2; D not resolved. V dropped 5 bases and J dropped 6 bases, with 18 bases sitting between them. Per the germline V gene, CDR1 is LGHNA and CDR2 is YNFKEQ. The CDR3 consists of 15 residues. The CDR3 sequence: CASSYQAYTVDTQYF. In DNA, the CDR3 is TGTGCCAGCAGCTACCAGGCCTATACTGTTGATACGCAGTATTTT.

The CDR3 nucleotides read TGTGCCAGCAGCCAGGACCTTCAAGAGACCCAGTACTTC. Encoded protein: CASSQDLQETQYF. This rearrangement joins TRBV11-1 to TRBJ2-5; no clear D. In germline, CDR1 is SGHAT, CDR2 FQDESV (reference sequence). CDR3 length: 13 amino acids. Deletions cut 5 bases from V and 2 bases from J, with 9 bases between.

The count of this clone is one. The genes are TRBV19 and TRBJ2-1, with D hard to call. V was shortened by 0 bases and J by 10 bases, with 7 bases between the two germline ends. The length of the CDR3 is 12 residues. The germline CDR1 and CDR2 sequences are LNHDA and SQIVND (reference sequence). The CDR3 loop reads CASSIDRREQFF. The CDR3 DNA is TGTGCCAGTAGTATAGATCGGCGGGAGCAGTTCTTC.

DNA of the CDR3: TGTGCCAGCAGATCCGGCGGAACAGATACGCAGTATTTT. Its translation is CASRSGGTDTQYF. The gene calls are TRBV27 and TRBJ2-3; D unclear. The germline V and J ends were trimmed by 6 bases and 3 bases, with 10 bases remaining between them. Germline CDR1 and CDR2: MNHEY and SMNVEV (reference sequence). CDR3 length equals 13 residues.

This chain joins TRBV7-8 and TRBJ1-5; D unclear. Germline lookup yields CDR1 SGHVS and CDR2 FQNEAQ. The CDR3 runs 13 residues. The V gene lost 4 bases and the J gene lost 5 bases, with 9 bases spanning the gap. The chain's CDR3 is CASSSQSDQPQHF. The DNA of the CDR3 is TGTGCCAGCAGCTCTCAATCCGATCAGCCCCAGCATTTT.

This chain connects TRBV7-8 to TRBJ1-1; maybe TRBD1 (5 bases). The V end was cut by 1 base, the J end by 1 base, with 13 bases between. This CDR3 has 16 amino acids. Germline lookup yields CDR1 SGHVS and CDR2 FQNEAQ. The CDR3 is CASSLVGAGRNTEAFF. Written as DNA, the CDR3 is TGTGCCAGCAGCTTAGTAGGGGCAGGGAGGAACACTGAAGCTTTCTTT.